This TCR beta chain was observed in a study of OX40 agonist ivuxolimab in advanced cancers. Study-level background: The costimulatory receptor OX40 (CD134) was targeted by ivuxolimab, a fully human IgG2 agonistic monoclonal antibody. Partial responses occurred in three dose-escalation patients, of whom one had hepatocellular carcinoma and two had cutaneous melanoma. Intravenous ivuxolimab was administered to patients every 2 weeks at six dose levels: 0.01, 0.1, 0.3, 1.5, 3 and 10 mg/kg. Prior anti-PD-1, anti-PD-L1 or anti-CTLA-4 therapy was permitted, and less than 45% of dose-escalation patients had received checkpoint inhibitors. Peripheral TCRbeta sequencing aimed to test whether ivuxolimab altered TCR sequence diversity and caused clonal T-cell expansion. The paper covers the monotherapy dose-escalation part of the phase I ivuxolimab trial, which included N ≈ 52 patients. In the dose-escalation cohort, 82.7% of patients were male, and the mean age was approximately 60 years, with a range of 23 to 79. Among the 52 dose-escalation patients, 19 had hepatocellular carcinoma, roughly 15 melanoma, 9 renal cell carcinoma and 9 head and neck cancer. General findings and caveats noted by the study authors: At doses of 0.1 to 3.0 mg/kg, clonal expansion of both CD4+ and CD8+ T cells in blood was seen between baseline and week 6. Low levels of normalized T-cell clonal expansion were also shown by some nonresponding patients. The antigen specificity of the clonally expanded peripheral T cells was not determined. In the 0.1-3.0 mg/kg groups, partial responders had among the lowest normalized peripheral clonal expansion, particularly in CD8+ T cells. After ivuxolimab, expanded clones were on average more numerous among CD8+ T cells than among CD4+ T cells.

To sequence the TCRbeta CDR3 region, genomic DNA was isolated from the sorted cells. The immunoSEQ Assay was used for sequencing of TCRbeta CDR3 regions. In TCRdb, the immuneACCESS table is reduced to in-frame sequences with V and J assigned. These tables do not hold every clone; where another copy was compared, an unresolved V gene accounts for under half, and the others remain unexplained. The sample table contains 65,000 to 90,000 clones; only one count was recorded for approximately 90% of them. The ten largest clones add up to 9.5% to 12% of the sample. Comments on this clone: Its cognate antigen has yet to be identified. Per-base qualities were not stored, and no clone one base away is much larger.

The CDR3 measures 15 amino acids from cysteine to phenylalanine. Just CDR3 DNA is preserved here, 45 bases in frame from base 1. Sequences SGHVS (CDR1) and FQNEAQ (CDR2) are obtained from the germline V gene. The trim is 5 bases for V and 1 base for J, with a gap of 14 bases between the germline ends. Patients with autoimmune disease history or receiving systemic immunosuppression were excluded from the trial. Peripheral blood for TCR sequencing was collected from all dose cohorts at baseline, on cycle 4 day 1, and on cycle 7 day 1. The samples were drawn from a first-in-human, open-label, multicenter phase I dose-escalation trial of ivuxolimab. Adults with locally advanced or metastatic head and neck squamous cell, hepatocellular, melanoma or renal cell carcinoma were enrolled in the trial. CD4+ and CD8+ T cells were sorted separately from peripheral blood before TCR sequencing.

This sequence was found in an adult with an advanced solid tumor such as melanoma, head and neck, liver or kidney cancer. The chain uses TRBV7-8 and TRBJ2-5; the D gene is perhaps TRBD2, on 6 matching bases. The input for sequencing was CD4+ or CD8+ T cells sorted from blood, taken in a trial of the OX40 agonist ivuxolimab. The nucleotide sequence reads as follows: TGTGCCAGCAGCCCCTTGCGGGGCCTCCAAGAGACCCAGTACTTC. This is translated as CASSPLRGLQETQYF.